Shown below are 26 T cell receptor beta chains from a single sample sequenced in a study of regulatory T cells in long-lasting Graves disease. This sample's time point: newly diagnosed GD, antithyroid drugs for less than 3 months. The TCR library was prepared using RNA isolated from PBMCs. Sequencing libraries for TCR beta were prepared with iRepertoire HTBI primers and Arm-PCR of CDR3 regions. TCRdb fed the multiplex PCR reads into MiXCR, producing one record per CDR3 protein. The table lists approximately 540,000 distinct CDR3 sequences, approximately 12% of them singletons. These data were also reused for a study on T cells in Graves' hyperthyroidism and ophthalmopathy.

The material was peripheral blood mononuclear cells (PBMCs), obtained at new diagnosis, from a patient treated with antithyroid drugs. All receptors derive from a woman aged 25 to 39 with Graves disease.

Worth noting for this clonotype: This is likely an artifact of a read error, given a far larger clone one base away. The chain is built from TRBV5-6 and TRBJ1-5, with TRBD1 identical over 7 bases. This CDR3 comprises 14 residues. Germline CDR1 reads SGHDT; CDR2 reads YYEEEE. V lost 4 bases to trimming and J lost 2 bases; unmatched junction nucleotides: 3. CDR3 sequence reads: CASSHGQGNQPQHF. The CDR3 nucleotides are TGTGCCAGCAGCCACGGACAGGGCAATCAGCCCCAGCATTTT.

The table lists this clonotype with a few counts. V is TRBV5-1 and J is TRBJ2-7; 8 bases agree with TRBD2. The CDR3 is 14 residues long. Germline CDR1 is SGHRS and CDR2 is YFSETQ. V dropped 2 bases and J dropped 6; count of bases not matched to a gene: 7. The CDR3 DNA follows: TGCGCCAGCAGCTTACTAGCGGAGCCCACCGAGCAGTACTTC. Residues: CASSLLAEPTEQYF.

This clonotype was observed many times. The genes are TRBV28 and TRBJ1-5; no clear D gene. V was cut by 5 bases and J by 4 bases, with 6 bases left in between. Germline values: CDR1 MDHEN, CDR2 SYDVKM. The CDR3 is 12 amino acids. The CDR3 reads CASSPVNQPQHF. CDR3 sequence (DNA): TGTGCCAGCAGTCCGGTGAATCAGCCCCAGCATTTT.

In this sample, this clonotype turned up many times. The CDR3 DNA sequence: TGTGCCAGCACCCCCTTAAGCGTGGGGTTTGCGGATACGCAGTATTTT. Translation gives CASTPLSVGFADTQYF. The V and J genes are TRBV7-9 and TRBJ2-3; D remains unclear. Trimming stripped 7 bases from V and 6 bases from J, with 23 bases between. The CDR3 extends over 16 amino acids. The germline CDR1 and CDR2 sequences are SEHNR and FQNEAQ (reference sequence).

This clonotype was detected ten times or more. The chain couples TRBV18 to TRBJ2-7; TRBD1 matches at 9 bases. V dropped 5 bases and J dropped 5; count of bases not matched to a gene: 10. Germline-derived CDR1 and CDR2 are KGHSH and LQKENI. The CDR3 has 15 amino acids. This CDR3 reads CASSSRDRDLHEQYF. The CDR3 DNA follows: TGTGCCAGCTCAAGCCGGGACAGGGATCTCCACGAGCAGTACTTC.

This clonotype was seen many times. The chain combines TRBV7-2 with TRBJ2-7; 8 positions agree with TRBD1. The CDR3 has 14 residues. Germline CDR1 SGHTA, CDR2 FQGNSA. V was clipped by 5 bases and J by 1 base; unmatched bases: 4. The CDR3 protein is CASSIRQGSYEQYF. As DNA, the CDR3 is TGTGCCAGCAGCATCAGACAGGGGTCCTACGAGCAGTACTTC.

This chain connects TRBV28 to TRBJ1-5; possibly TRBD1 for D (5 bases). The CDR3 covers 17 residues. Germline CDR1 MDHEN, CDR2 SYDVKM. Trimming removed 6 bases from V and 5 bases from J, with 23 bases in between. In DNA form, the CDR3 reads TGTGCCAGCAGCCCATTATATACCAGGGCGAGGGATCAGCCCCAGCATTTT. Protein product: CASSPLYTRARDQPQHF.

This clonotype was picked up many times. The chain links TRBV28 to TRBJ2-7, with a possible D match to TRBD1 (5 bases). Germline V CDR1 and CDR2: MDHEN, SYDVKM. The CDR3 is 15 amino acids. The V end was cut by 5 bases, the J end by 0 bases, with 14 bases between. Here the CDR3 reads CASSRATESSYEQYF. The CDR3 coding sequence is TGTGCCAGCAGTCGAGCGACAGAGAGCTCCTACGAGCAGTACTTC.

This clonotype was detected ten times or more. The V call is TRBV20-1, the J call TRBJ2-7, with D unclear. CDR3 length: 13 amino acids. The germline gives CDR1 DFQATT, CDR2 SNEGSKA (reference sequence). Trimming took off 2 bases at V and 5 bases at J, with 13 bases between the two ends. The CDR3 loop is CSARPYSSHEQYF. CDR3 nucleotide sequence: TGCAGTGCTAGACCATATTCTTCCCACGAGCAGTACTTC.

This clonotype came up a few times. This rearrangement joins TRBV18 to TRBJ1-2; 7 nucleotides match TRBD1. V lost 6 bases, J lost 4 bases, and 11 bases stayed unmatched. The CDR3 is 15 amino acids. The germline V gene encodes CDR1 KGHSH and CDR2 LQKENI. The CDR3 protein is CASSGTPTGTYGYTF. Here the CDR3 DNA reads TGTGCCAGCTCCGGTACCCCGACAGGGACCTATGGCTACACCTTC.

This clonotype came up many times. The V and J genes are TRBV20-1 and TRBJ2-4, with 11 bases aligning to TRBD2. The junction had 13 bases not matched to a gene; V was cut back by 6 bases and J by 0 bases. The length of the CDR3 is 18 residues. Per germline, CDR1 DFQATT and CDR2 SNEGSKA (reference sequence). The CDR3 region is CSAAVASGRILAKNIQYF. CDR3 sequence (DNA): TGCAGTGCCGCTGTGGCTAGCGGGAGGATCCTAGCCAAAAACATTCAGTACTTC.

The rearrangement joins TRBV14 to TRBJ2-6; 10 positions agree with TRBD1. V was clipped by 6 bases and J by 4 bases; unmatched bases: 9. The V gene's germline CDR1 is SGHDN and CDR2 FVKESK. This CDR3 comprises 17 residues. In DNA, the CDR3 is TGTGCCAGCAGGCACGGGACAGGGGTTGCAGGGGCCAACGTCCTGACTTTC. Its protein product is CASRHGTGVAGANVLTF.

Ten or more counts support this clonotype. This chain joins TRBV7-2 and TRBJ1-2; 8 bases align to TRBD1. Losses at the gene ends were 5 bases for V and 3 bases for J; bases not matched to a gene: 20. CDR1 is SGHTA, CDR2 FQGNSA, per germline. This CDR3 has 19 amino acids. The DNA of the CDR3 is TGTGCCAGCAGCCTCACGTCCGGGACAGGAGATTTAGGGCACTATGGCTACACCTTC. Protein sequence: CASSLTSGTGDLGHYGYTF.

This clonotype occurred many times. The chain combines TRBV2 with TRBJ2-7; D is uncertain. The V gene's germline CDR1 is SNHLY and CDR2 FYNNEI. The CDR3 consists of 14 residues. Trimming left V 2 bases short and J 0 bases short, with 8 bases between. In DNA, the CDR3 is TGTGCCAGCAGTGAAAAGGCGGACTCCTACGAGCAGTACTTC. It codes for CASSEKADSYEQYF.

This clonotype showed up many times. V gene TRBV29-1 combines with J gene TRBJ1-1; 7 nucleotides match TRBD1. CDR3 length equals 13 residues. The germline V gene encodes CDR1 SQVTM and CDR2 ANQGSEA. J lost 0 bases, V lost 6 bases, and 4 bases had no gene match. CDR3 region: CSVGQLMNTEAFF. In DNA form, the CDR3 reads TGCAGCGTGGGACAGCTCATGAACACTGAAGCTTTCTTT.

This clonotype was seen only a few times. This chain links TRBV6-1 with TRBJ2-4; 9 bases agree with TRBD2. The CDR3 is 16 residues long. V was clipped by 5 bases and J by 10 bases; unmatched bases: 15. Germline CDR1 and CDR2: MNHNS and SASEGT. Here the CDR3 DNA reads TGTGCCAGCAGTCCCGGGGTAGCGGGAGTGGTAGAAATTCAGTACTTC. Translating it yields CASSPGVAGVVEIQYF.

This clonotype was counted many times. The chain uses TRBV11-2 and TRBJ1-2; D is undetermined. This CDR3 has 13 amino acids. The germline V and J ends were trimmed by 5 bases and 8 bases, with 15 bases remaining between them. Germline CDR1 reads SGHAT; CDR2 reads FQNNGV. CDR3 amino acids: CASSQSPMTGYTF. CDR3 in DNA: TGTGCCAGCAGCCAATCCCCCATGACAGGCTACACCTTC.

The sample holds one count of this clonotype. The chain couples TRBV6-2 or TRBV6-3 to TRBJ2-5; tentative D call: TRBD2 (5 bases). The CDR3 has 11 amino acids. The ends were cut back, 6 bases at V and 11 bases at J, with 13 bases in the middle. In germline, CDR1 is MNHEY, CDR2 SVGEGT. Here the CDR3 reads CASSPRGPQYF. The CDR3 DNA reads as TGTGCCAGCAGCCCACGGGGTCCTCAGTACTTC.

This clonotype was counted many times. V and J are TRBV29-1 and TRBJ2-3; TRBD2 agrees at 13 bases. The CDR3 is made up of 17 amino acids. Germline V gene sequence: CDR1 SQVTM, CDR2 ANQGSEA. J gave up 2 bases and V 7 bases, and 12 bases lay outside the gene matches. In nucleotides, the CDR3 is TGCAGCGCACCGGGACTAGCGGGACAGCCCAACACAGATACGCAGTATTTT. Translated: CSAPGLAGQPNTDTQYF.

This clonotype was seen repeatedly, ten times or more. The chain recombines TRBV4-1 with TRBJ2-7; 10 nucleotides align to TRBD2. Germline CDR1 reads MGHRA; CDR2 reads YSYEKL. This CDR3 spans 15 amino acids. With 1 base clipped from V and 5 bases from J, the junction kept 5 bases outside the gene matches. The CDR3 sequence: CASSQAHSGRNEQYF. CDR3 sequence (DNA): TGCGCCAGCAGCCAAGCCCATAGCGGGAGGAACGAGCAGTACTTC.

The sample holds many counts of this clonotype. The V and J genes are TRBV27 and TRBJ1-1; D may be TRBD1 (6 bases). The CDR3 consists of 15 residues. CDR1 and CDR2 (germline): MNHEY, SMNVEV (reference sequence). The V gene lost 6 bases and the J gene lost 0 bases, with 14 bases spanning the gap. CDR3 amino acids: CASRLIGQLNTEAFF. The CDR3 DNA sequence: TGTGCCAGCAGGCTAATTGGACAGTTGAACACTGAAGCTTTCTTT.

This clonotype was recorded at least ten times. This rearrangement joins TRBV11-2 to TRBJ2-7; 7 positions match TRBD1. After removal of 3 bases from V and 4 bases from J, the junction contained 12 bases not matched to a gene. Germline V gene sequence: CDR1 SGHAT, CDR2 FQNNGV. There are 16 residues in the CDR3. CDR3 sequence (DNA): TGTGCCAGCAGCTTTGGCCAGGGACAGACTTTATACGAGCAGTACTTC. This sequence encodes CASSFGQGQTLYEQYF.

This clonotype was counted between two and nine times. This chain connects TRBV3-1 to TRBJ1-6; possible D gene TRBD1, 6 bases. Germline CDR1 and CDR2: LGHDT and YNNKEL (reference sequence). V lost 4 bases and J 10 bases, leaving 11 bases between the germline ends. This CDR3 contains 13 residues. The CDR3 region has the DNA TGTGCCAGCAGCCCACAGGGACGGTCACCCCTCCACTTT. Its translation is CASSPQGRSPLHF. The full variable domain, with the rest looked up from reference TRBV3-1 and TRBJ1-6, is DTAVSQTPKYLVTQMGNDKSIKCEQNLGHDTMYWYKQDSKKFLKIMFSYNNKELIINETVPNRFSPKSPDKAHLNLHINSLELGDSAVYFCASSPQGRSPLHFGNGTRLTVT.

This clonotype was picked up many times. The V gene is TRBV2, the J gene TRBJ2-7, with a tentative D call TRBD2 (6 bases). The V gene lost 4 bases and the J gene lost 1 base, with 29 bases spanning the gap. Germline V gene data show CDR1 as SNHLY and CDR2 as FYNNEI. This CDR3 is built from 20 residues. CDR3 amino acids: CASSAYAGTVPASVSYEQYF. Written as DNA, the CDR3 is TGTGCCAGCAGTGCCTACGCCGGGACGGTACCGGCTAGCGTTTCCTACGAGCAGTACTTC.

CDR3 sequence (DNA): TGCAGTGCTAGAGAGTCCAGAGGGGGCAGCTATGGCTACACCTTC. This gives the protein CSARESRGGSYGYTF. The V and J genes are TRBV20-1 and TRBJ1-2; 7 bases are shared with TRBD1. The length of the CDR3 is 15 residues. The ends lost 0 bases at V and 4 bases at J; junction bases unmatched: 8. Per germline, CDR1 DFQATT and CDR2 SNEGSKA (reference sequence).

This clonotype was picked up a small number of times. The chain uses TRBV10-2 and TRBJ2-1; D remains unclear. V lost 5 bases and J lost 5, with 16 bases in between. This CDR3 is 15 amino acids long. The germline CDR1 and CDR2 sequences are WSHSY and SAAADI. The CDR3 DNA reads TGCGCCAGCAGTCCCGGCCTCCCCCAAAACAATGAGCAGTTCTTC. Translation: CASSPGLPQNNEQFF.